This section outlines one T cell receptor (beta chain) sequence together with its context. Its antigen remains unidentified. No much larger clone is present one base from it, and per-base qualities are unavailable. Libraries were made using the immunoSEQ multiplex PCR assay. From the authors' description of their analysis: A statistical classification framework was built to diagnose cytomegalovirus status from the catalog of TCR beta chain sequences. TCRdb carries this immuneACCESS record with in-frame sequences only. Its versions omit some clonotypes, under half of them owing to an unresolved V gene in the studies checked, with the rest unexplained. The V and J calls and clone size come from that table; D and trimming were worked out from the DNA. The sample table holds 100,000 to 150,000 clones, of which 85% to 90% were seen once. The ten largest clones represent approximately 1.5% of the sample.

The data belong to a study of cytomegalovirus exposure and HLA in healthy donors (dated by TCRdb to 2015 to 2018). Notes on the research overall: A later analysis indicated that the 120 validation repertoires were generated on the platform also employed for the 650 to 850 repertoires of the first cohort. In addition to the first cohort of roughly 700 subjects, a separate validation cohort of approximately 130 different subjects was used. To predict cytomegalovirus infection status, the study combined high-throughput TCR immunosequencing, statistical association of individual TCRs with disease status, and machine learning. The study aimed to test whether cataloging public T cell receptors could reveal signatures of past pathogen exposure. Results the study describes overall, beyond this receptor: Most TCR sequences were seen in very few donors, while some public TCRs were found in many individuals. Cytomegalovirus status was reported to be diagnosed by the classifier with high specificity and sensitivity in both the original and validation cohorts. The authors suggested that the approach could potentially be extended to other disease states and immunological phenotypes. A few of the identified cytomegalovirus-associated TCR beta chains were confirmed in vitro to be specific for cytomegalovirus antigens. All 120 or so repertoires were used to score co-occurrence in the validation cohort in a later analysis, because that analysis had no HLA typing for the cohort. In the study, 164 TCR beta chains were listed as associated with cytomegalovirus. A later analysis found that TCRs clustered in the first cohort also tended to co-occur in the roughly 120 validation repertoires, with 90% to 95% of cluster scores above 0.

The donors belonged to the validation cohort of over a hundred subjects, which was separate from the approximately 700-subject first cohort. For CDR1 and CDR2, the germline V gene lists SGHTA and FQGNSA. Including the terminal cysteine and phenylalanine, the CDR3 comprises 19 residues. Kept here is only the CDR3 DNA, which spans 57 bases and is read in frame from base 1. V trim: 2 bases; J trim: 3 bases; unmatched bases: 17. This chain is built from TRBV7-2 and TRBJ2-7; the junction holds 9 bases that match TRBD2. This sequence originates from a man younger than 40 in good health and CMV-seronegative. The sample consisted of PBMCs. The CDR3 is CASSLKGSASGIGFYEQYF. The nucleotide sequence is TGTGCCAGCAGCTTAAAGGGCTCGGCTAGCGGGATCGGGTTCTACGAGCAGTACTTC.